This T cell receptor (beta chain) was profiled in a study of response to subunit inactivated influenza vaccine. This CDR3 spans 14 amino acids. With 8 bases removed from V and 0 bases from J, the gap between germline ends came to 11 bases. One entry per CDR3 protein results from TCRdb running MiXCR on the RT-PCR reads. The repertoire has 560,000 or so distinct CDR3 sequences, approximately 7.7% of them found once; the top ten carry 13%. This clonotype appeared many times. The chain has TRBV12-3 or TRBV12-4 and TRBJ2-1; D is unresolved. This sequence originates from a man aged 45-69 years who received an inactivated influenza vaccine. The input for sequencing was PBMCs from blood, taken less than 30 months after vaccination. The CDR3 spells CASDGRSSYNEQFF. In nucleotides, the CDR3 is TGTGCCAGCGACGGCAGGAGCTCCTACAATGAGCAGTTCTTC.